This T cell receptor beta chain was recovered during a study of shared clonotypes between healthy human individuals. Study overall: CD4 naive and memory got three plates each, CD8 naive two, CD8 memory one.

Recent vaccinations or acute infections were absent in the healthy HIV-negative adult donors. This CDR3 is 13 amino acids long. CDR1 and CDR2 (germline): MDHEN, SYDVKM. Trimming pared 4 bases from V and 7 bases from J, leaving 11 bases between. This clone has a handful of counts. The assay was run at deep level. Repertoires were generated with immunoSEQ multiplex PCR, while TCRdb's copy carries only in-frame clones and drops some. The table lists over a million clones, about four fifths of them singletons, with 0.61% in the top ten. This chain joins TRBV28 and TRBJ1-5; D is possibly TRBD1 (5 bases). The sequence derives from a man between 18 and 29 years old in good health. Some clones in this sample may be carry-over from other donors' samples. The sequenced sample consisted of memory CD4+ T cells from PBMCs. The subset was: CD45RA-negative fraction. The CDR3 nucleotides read TGTGCCAGCAGTTCGGTTCAGGGACAGCCCCAGCATTTT. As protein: CASSSVQGQPQHF. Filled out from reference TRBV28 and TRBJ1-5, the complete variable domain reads DVKVTQSSRYLVKRTGEKVFLECVQDMDHENMFWYRQDPGLGLRLIYFSYDVKMKEKGDIPEGYSVSREKKERFSLILESASTNQTSMYLCASSSVQGQPQHFGDGTRLSIL.